One and the same sample provided the 23 T cell receptor beta chains below, sequenced in a study of cytomegalovirus exposure and HLA in healthy donors. PCR was performed using 60 Vbeta and 13 Jbeta primers. Using immunoSEQ multiplex PCR, the repertoire was profiled, and TCRdb retains in-frame clones only, with some absent. The sample shows roughly 140,000 clones, 70% to 80% of them seen only once. The sequencing sample was made of PBMCs. The receptors derive from a human donor in good health.

The V gene is TRBV5-1, the J gene TRBJ1-5; D perhaps matches TRBD1 (5 bases). Germline V gene sequence: CDR1 SGHRS, CDR2 YFSETQ. V lost 0 bases and J lost 3, with 7 bases in between. The CDR3 loop spans 14 amino acids. CDR3 sequence: CASSLDRTNQPQHF. CDR3 DNA sequence: TGCGCCAGCAGCTTGGACAGGACCAATCAGCCCCAGCATTTT.

This chain uses TRBV28 with TRBJ1-1; possible D gene TRBD1, 5 bases. Germline loops: CDR1 MDHEN, CDR2 SYDVKM. V lost 5 bases to trimming and J lost 1 base, with 8 bases between them. The CDR3 has 13 residues. The CDR3 sequence: CASSNRSNTEAFF. The CDR3 coding sequence is TGTGCCAGCAGTAACAGGTCGAACACTGAAGCTTTCTTT.

For this clone: Distinct nucleotide sequences in the sample also encode this CDR3. The chain has TRBV29-1 and TRBJ1-2; D call uncertain. Germline values: CDR1 SQVTM, CDR2 ANQGSEA. The CDR3 is 11 amino acids. The V end lost 6 bases, the J end lost 3 bases, and 8 bases lay between the germline ends. CDR3 coding DNA: TGCAGCGTAGCGCGAGACTATGGCTACACCTTC. Protein product: CSVARDYGYTF.

The chain combines TRBV4-3 with TRBJ2-2; D is uncertain. Per germline, CDR1 LGHNA and CDR2 YSLEER. The V gene lost 3 bases and the J gene lost 1 base, with 15 bases spanning the gap. The CDR3 is 17 amino acids. CDR3 protein: CASSQKRDGMNTGELFF. CDR3 bases: TGCGCCAGCAGCCAGAAGCGTGACGGAATGAACACCGGGGAGCTGTTTTTT.

The chain is built from TRBV15 and TRBJ1-5, with D perhaps matching TRBD1 (5 bases). Germline-derived CDR1 and CDR2 are LNHNV and YYDKDF (reference sequence). V gave up 0 bases and J gave up 4 bases, with 13 bases separating them. This CDR3 has 16 residues. The CDR3 DNA is TGTGCCACCAGCAGAGATAGGTGGGCAGGGAATCAGCCCCAGCATTTT. This encodes CATSRDRWAGNQPQHF.

This chain uses TRBV29-1 with TRBJ1-1, with unresolved D. V shed 8 bases and J shed 1 base, with 14 bases lying between them. This CDR3 has 13 residues. Germline values: CDR1 SQVTM, CDR2 ANQGSEA. CDR3 in amino acids: CSTKERSNTEAFF. The CDR3 nucleotides read TGCAGCACAAAGGAGCGGTCGAACACTGAAGCTTTCTTT.

This clone has just a few counts. The chain couples TRBV18 to TRBJ2-1, with 7 bases lining up with TRBD2. V shed 3 bases and J 8 bases; nucleotides not matched to a gene: 10. CDR3 length: 15 residues. CDR1 and CDR2 from the germline V gene are KGHSH and LQKENI. The CDR3 reads CASSPGAGTLDEQFF. CDR3 nucleotides: TGTGCCAGCTCACCCGGAGCGGGGACCCTGGATGAGCAGTTCTTC. The full variable domain, with the rest looked up from reference TRBV18 and TRBJ2-1, is NAGVMQNPRHLVRRRGQEARLRCSPMKGHSHVYWYRQLPEEGLKFMVYLQKENIIDESGMPKERFSAEFPKEGPSILRIQQVVRGDSAAYFCASSPGAGTLDEQFFGPGTRLTVL.

The chain recombines TRBV5-1 with TRBJ1-1; 10 nucleotides align to TRBD1. The ends lost 4 bases at V and 5 bases at J; junction bases unmatched: 5. CDR3 length: 14 residues. The germline V gene encodes CDR1 SGHRS and CDR2 YFSETQ. The CDR3, as DNA: TGCGCCAGCAGCCCGGACAGGGGGGGGACTGAAGCTTTCTTT. Protein: CASSPDRGGTEAFF.

V is TRBV6-1 and J is TRBJ2-2; D perhaps matches TRBD1 (6 bases). This CDR3 has 15 residues. V lost 6 bases to trimming and J lost 3 bases, with 14 bases between them. CDR1 is MNHNS, CDR2 SASEGT, per germline. The CDR3 DNA is TGTGCCAGCAGCCCTAGAACAGGGTACACCGGGGAGCTGTTTTTT. This gives the protein CASSPRTGYTGELFF.

The V call is TRBV20-1, the J call TRBJ1-2, with unresolved D. The CDR3 runs 11 residues. Germline V gene sequence: CDR1 DFQATT, CDR2 SNEGSKA (reference sequence). Trimming removed 6 bases from V and 5 bases from J, with 10 bases in between. CDR3 sequence reads: CSAKRGYGYTF. CDR3 sequence (DNA): TGCAGTGCCAAACGAGGATATGGCTACACCTTC.

The J gene is TRBJ2-1, the V gene TRBV28, with TRBD2 matching over 14 bases. The CDR3 is 15 amino acids. Per germline, CDR1 MDHEN and CDR2 SYDVKM. Germline trimming cut 1 base from V and 9 bases from J; bases unmatched to any gene: 2. Here the CDR3 reads CASSLSTSGRVEQFF. The CDR3 nucleotides are TGTGCCAGCAGTTTATCGACTAGCGGGAGGGTTGAGCAGTTCTTC.

This chain uses TRBV30 with TRBJ1-3, with D possibly matching TRBD1 (6 bases). The CDR3 consists of 16 residues. Germline CDR1 GTSNPN, CDR2 SVGIG (reference sequence). V lost 0 bases to trimming and J lost 0 bases, with 12 bases between them. The CDR3: CAWSVSTGISGNTIYF. The CDR3 DNA is TGTGCCTGGAGTGTTTCGACAGGTATCTCTGGAAACACCATATATTTT.

This clone showed up just a few times. J is TRBJ2-3 and V is TRBV6-1; 9 nucleotides match TRBD1. The CDR3 extends over 16 amino acids. J lost 1 base, V lost 4 bases, and 6 bases had no gene match. Germline V CDR1 and CDR2: MNHNS, SASEGT. The CDR3 DNA reads TGTGCCAGCAGTGGGGGACAGGGCCCCCGCACAGATACGCAGTATTTT. This encodes CASSGGQGPRTDTQYF.

The J gene is TRBJ2-7, the V gene TRBV27, with 8 positions matching TRBD1. The germline V gene encodes CDR1 MNHEY and CDR2 SMNVEV (reference sequence). The CDR3 is made up of 14 amino acids. V dropped 2 bases and J dropped 5; count of bases not matched to a gene: 5. The CDR3 DNA reads TGTGCCAGCAGTTTAGGACAGGGAAAGGACGAGCAGTACTTC. It encodes CASSLGQGKDEQYF.

The CDR3 nucleotides are TGTGCCAGCAGCTTAGCCTCCGGGACTAGCTCCTACGAGCAGTACTTC. Amino acids: CASSLASGTSSYEQYF. V is TRBV5-4 and J is TRBJ2-7; TRBD2 matches at 8 bases. V shed 2 bases, J shed 0 bases, and the junction held 7 bases outside the gene matches. CDR3 length: 16 amino acids. CDR1 is SGHNT, CDR2 YYREEE, per germline (reference sequence).

V and J are TRBV25-1 and TRBJ1-2, with D perhaps TRBD1 (5 bases). The CDR3 contains 17 residues. Between the trimmed V and J ends, which lost 6 bases and 4 bases, there was a span of 24 bases. Germline CDR1 MGHDK, CDR2 SYGVNS. DNA for the CDR3: TGTGCCAGCAGCCTCGGGGCGGGATTTTTCCCCTCCTATGGCTACACCTTC. It yields the protein CASSLGAGFFPSYGYTF.

V is TRBV19 and J is TRBJ2-7, with 9 bases identical to TRBD2. There are 16 residues in the CDR3. After removal of 3 bases from V and 2 bases from J, the junction contained 8 bases not matched to a gene. The germline V gene encodes CDR1 LNHDA and CDR2 SQIVND (reference sequence). Here the CDR3 reads CASSMGSSGEPYEQYF. CDR3 sequence (DNA): TGTGCCAGTAGTATGGGATCTAGCGGGGAACCCTACGAGCAGTACTTC. Complete variable domain (other parts from reference TRBV19 and TRBJ2-7): DGGITQSPKYLFRKEGQNVTLSCEQNLNHDAMYWYRQDPGQGLRLIYYSQIVNDFQKGDIAEGYSVSREKKESFPLTVTSAQKNPTAFYLCASSMGSSGEPYEQYFGPGTRLTVT.

In its sample, this clone was seen a few times. This sequence joins TRBV30 and TRBJ2-1, with D maybe TRBD2 (5 bases). The germline CDR1 and CDR2 sequences are GTSNPN and SVGIG (reference sequence). With 1 base removed from V and 3 bases from J, the gap between germline ends came to 10 bases. The CDR3 runs to 14 residues. CDR3 loop: CAWSGDYHYNEQFF. CDR3 nucleotide sequence: TGTGCCTGGAGTGGCGACTACCACTACAATGAGCAGTTCTTC.

This clone has only one observation. The chain joins TRBV5-4 to TRBJ1-3, with TRBD1 matching over 8 bases. Germline lookup yields CDR1 SGHNT and CDR2 YYREEE (reference sequence). This CDR3 comprises 17 residues. V lost 1 base to trimming and J lost 3 bases; unmatched junction nucleotides: 9. For the CDR3, the DNA is TGTGCCAGCAGCTTGAGGGTCGGACAGGGAGTTGGAAACACCATATATTTT. This translates into CASSLRVGQGVGNTIYF.

This clone showed up just a few times. This chain uses TRBV6-6 with TRBJ1-2; 7 nucleotides line up with TRBD1. The V gene's germline CDR1 is MNHNY and CDR2 SVGAGI (reference sequence). The CDR3 totals 14 residues. V lost 8 bases and J lost 6; bases outside the gene matches: 12. CDR3: CASGIIPGGHGYTF. The DNA of the CDR3 is TGTGCCAGCGGAATAATTCCAGGGGGACATGGCTACACCTTC.

The CDR3 DNA reads as TGTGCCAGCAAAGGGAAGGTGGAGGGTGAAGCTTTCTTT. This translates into CASKGKVEGEAFF. The rearrangement links TRBV25-1 to TRBJ1-1; no definite D call. Germline lookup yields CDR1 MGHDK and CDR2 SYGVNS. The CDR3 is 13 amino acids. The germline V and J ends were trimmed by 7 bases and 7 bases, with 16 bases remaining between them.

The chain links TRBV5-6 to TRBJ1-1; D might be TRBD1 (5 bases). This CDR3 region has 16 residues. Germline loops: CDR1 SGHDT, CDR2 YYEEEE. Trimming removed 7 bases at V and 5 bases at J, with 24 bases between. CDR3 protein: CASCQVQGRRGTEAFF. DNA for the CDR3: TGTGCCAGCTGCCAGGTGCAGGGAAGGAGGGGAACTGAAGCTTTCTTT.

The table lists this clone with a few counts. The chain has TRBV2 and TRBJ2-3, with TRBD2 as a possible D gene (5 bases). V was shortened by 4 bases and J by 4 bases, with 12 bases between the two germline ends. Germline CDR1 is SNHLY and CDR2 is FYNNEI. The CDR3 sequence is 14 residues long. CDR3 DNA sequence: TGTGCCAGCAGTGTCCGGGATGATGCAGATACGCAGTATTTT. Translation gives CASSVRDDADTQYF.